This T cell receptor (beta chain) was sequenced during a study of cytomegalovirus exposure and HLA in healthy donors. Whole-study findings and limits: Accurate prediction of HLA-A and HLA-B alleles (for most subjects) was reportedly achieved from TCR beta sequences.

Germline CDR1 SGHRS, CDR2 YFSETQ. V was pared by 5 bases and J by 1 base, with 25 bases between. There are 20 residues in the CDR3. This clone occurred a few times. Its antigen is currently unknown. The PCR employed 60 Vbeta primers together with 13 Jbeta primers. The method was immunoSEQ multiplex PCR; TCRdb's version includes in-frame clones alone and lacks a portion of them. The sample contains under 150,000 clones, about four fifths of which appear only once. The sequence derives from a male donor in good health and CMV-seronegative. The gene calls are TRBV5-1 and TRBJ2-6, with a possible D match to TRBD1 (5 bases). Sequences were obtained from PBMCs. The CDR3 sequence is CASSPSRQNVLSSGANVLTF. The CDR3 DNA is TGCGCCAGCAGTCCCTCTAGACAGAATGTCCTCTCTTCTGGGGCCAACGTCCTGACTTTC.